This entry lists 8 T cell receptor beta chains sequenced from one sample in a study of shared T cell receptors in the human thymus. TCRdb's table, derived via immunoSEQ multiplex PCR, lists solely in-frame clones and lacks some. The sample gives about 380,000 clones, 85% to 95% of which show up once; roughly 0.021% is in the top ten. Sequencing was done on a sample of thymocytes. These receptors came from a human donor.

The chain uses TRBV14 and TRBJ2-3, with TRBD2 identical over 9 bases. Germline V gene data show CDR1 as SGHDN and CDR2 as FVKESK. This CDR3 region has 18 residues. J lost 4 bases, V lost 0 bases, and 11 bases had no gene match. The CDR3 nucleotides are TGTGCCAGCAGCCAAGACCATATAGCGGGAGTGGTTCCAGATACGCAGTATTTT. The encoded protein is CASSQDHIAGVVPDTQYF.

This chain connects TRBV5-4 to TRBJ1-1; D gene ambiguous. CDR1 is SGHNT, CDR2 YYREEE, per germline (reference sequence). This CDR3 spans 16 amino acids. V lost 5 bases to trimming and J lost 0 bases, with 17 bases between them. In nucleotides, the CDR3 is TGTGCCAGCAGGAAAAGCAGGAGTCTTCTGAACACTGAAGCTTTCTTT. Translated, it gives CASRKSRSLLNTEAFF.

The rearrangement joins TRBV6-4 to TRBJ2-5; D may be TRBD2 (6 bases). This CDR3 comprises 15 residues. CDR1 and CDR2 (germline): MRHNA, SNTAGT. Trimming took 7 bases from V and 5 from J, leaving 20 bases between them. CDR3 amino acids: CASTVHAGFRETQYF. DNA for the CDR3: TGTGCCAGCACAGTCCATGCGGGGTTTAGGGAGACCCAGTACTTC.

The chain is built from TRBV7-9 and TRBJ1-1; 8 nucleotides align to TRBD1. Trimming removed 10 bases from V and 4 bases from J; junction bases left unmatched: 5. The CDR3 has 12 residues. Germline CDR1 reads SEHNR; CDR2 reads FQNEAQ (reference sequence). The CDR3 loop is CAIRTGITEAFF. The CDR3 DNA reads TGTGCCATCAGGACAGGGATCACTGAAGCTTTCTTT.

The V and J genes are TRBV28 and TRBJ1-1; unclear D gene. The V end lost 3 bases, the J end lost 4 bases, and 9 bases lay between the germline ends. This CDR3 is 13 amino acids long. Per the germline V gene, CDR1 is MDHEN and CDR2 is SYDVKM. CDR3 residues: CASSFPGITEAFF. The CDR3 DNA reads as TGTGCCAGCAGTTTCCCAGGCATCACTGAAGCTTTCTTT.

J is TRBJ1-1 and V is TRBV28, with TRBD1 matching over 7 bases. From germline, CDR1 is MDHEN and CDR2 SYDVKM. V gave up 5 bases and J gave up 6 bases; unmatched junction bases: 9. CDR3 length: 14 amino acids. This chain's CDR3 is CASSADRDGAEAFF. The CDR3 coding sequence is TGTGCCAGCAGTGCCGACAGGGATGGGGCTGAAGCTTTCTTT.

The chain couples TRBV10-1 to TRBJ2-1, with D perhaps matching TRBD2 (6 bases). V dropped 3 bases and J dropped 4 bases, with 13 bases sitting between them. Germline lookup yields CDR1 WNHNN and CDR2 SYGVQD (reference sequence). The CDR3 covers 15 residues. The CDR3 nucleotides read TGCGCCAGCAGTGACCCTGGGCGGGGATACAATGAGCAGTTCTTC. This gives the protein CASSDPGRGYNEQFF.

This chain uses TRBV14 with TRBJ2-1, with D possibly TRBD1 on 6 matching bases. Germline V CDR1 and CDR2: SGHDN, FVKESK. This CDR3 spans 12 amino acids. Trimming removed 2 bases at V and 10 bases at J, with 9 bases between. CDR3 nucleotide sequence: TGTGCCAGCAGCCAAACAGGGATGGAGCAGTTCTTC. Translating gives CASSQTGMEQFF.